The T cell receptor beta chain under discussion was sequenced for a study of glioma-infiltrating T cells after dendritic cell vaccination. In its sample, this clone was seen once. V was clipped by 3 bases and J by 0 bases; unmatched bases: 3. CDR1 is MGHRA, CDR2 YSYEKL, per germline. CDR3 length equals 16 residues. Time point here: after dendritic cell vaccination, including at tumor progression/relapse. Assay: immunoSEQ multiplex PCR; the TCRdb copy retains only in-frame clones and omits some. The sample shows approximately 91,000 clones, 81% of them seen only once. Source: blood, taken after dendritic cell vaccination. The clonotype was recovered from a human donor with glioblastoma. This chain uses TRBV4-1 with TRBJ2-1; 9 positions match TRBD2. The CDR3 DNA sequence: TGCGCCAGCAGCCAGGGGCGGGGGGGCTCCTACAATGAGCAGTTCTTC. Protein product: CASSQGRGGSYNEQFF.